The 10 T cell receptor beta chains below were found in one sample sequenced in a study of blood T cell repertoires in COVID-19. Some clones are missing from TCRdb's copy, which holds only in-frame ones; the method was immunoSEQ multiplex PCR. The sample includes roughly 160,000 clones, 70% to 90% seen only once; the top ten take roughly 8%. The sequenced sample consisted of peripheral blood. These receptors were obtained from a man aged 60-69 years with acute or convalescent COVID-19.

This clone came up once. This rearrangement joins TRBV28 to TRBJ2-7, with D maybe TRBD1 (5 bases). Trimming took off 3 bases at V and 3 bases at J, with 15 bases between the two ends. This CDR3 is 15 amino acids long. Germline V CDR1 and CDR2: MDHEN, SYDVKM. The CDR3 loop reads CASSFQAGRNYEQYF. The CDR3 DNA is TGTGCCAGCAGTTTTCAGGCAGGGCGAAACTACGAGCAGTACTTC.

CDR3 in amino acids: CASSQVRGAEAFF. The DNA of the CDR3 is TGTGCCAGCAGCCAAGTCAGGGGGGCTGAAGCTTTCTTT. V usage is TRBV3-1 (or the pseudogene TRBV3-2) and J usage is TRBJ1-1, with 7 bases that match TRBD1. V was pared by 1 base and J by 6 bases, with 2 bases of the junction left unmatched. The germline V gene encodes CDR1 LGHDT and CDR2 YNNKEL (reference sequence). This CDR3 region has 13 residues.

The chain uses TRBV28 and TRBJ2-2; D ambiguous. The CDR3 sequence is 13 residues long. Germline-derived CDR1 and CDR2 are MDHEN and SYDVKM. Trimming left V 2 bases short and J 6 bases short, with 7 bases between. The CDR3 sequence: CASSLPLAGELFF. CDR3 in DNA: TGTGCCAGCAGTTTACCCCTCGCCGGGGAGCTGTTTTTT. Full variable domain (outside the CDR3, taken from reference TRBV28 and TRBJ2-2): DVKVTQSSRYLVKRTGEKVFLECVQDMDHENMFWYRQDPGLGLRLIYFSYDVKMKEKGDIPEGYSVSREKKERFSLILESASTNQTSMYLCASSLPLAGELFFGEGSRLTVL.

Only a few counts were recorded for this clone. The chain is built from TRBV2 and TRBJ1-1, with D possibly being TRBD1 (5 bases). The CDR3 length is 15 residues. V lost 4 bases and J 5 bases, leaving 17 bases between the germline ends. Germline V gene sequence: CDR1 SNHLY, CDR2 FYNNEI. CDR3 in DNA: TGTGCCAGCAGTGGTTGGTATCAGGGCGGAACTGAAGCTTTCTTT. Translated, it gives CASSGWYQGGTEAFF.

Only one count was recorded for this clone. This rearrangement joins TRBV28 to TRBJ1-1; the D gene is possibly TRBD1 (5 bases). Trimming cost V 1 base and J 3 bases, with 12 bases left between them. Germline loops: CDR1 MDHEN, CDR2 SYDVKM. CDR3 length: 15 residues. Written as DNA, the CDR3 is TGTGCCAGCAGTTTATTGGGGGGAAGGGACACTGAAGCTTTCTTT. Translated, it gives CASSLLGGRDTEAFF.

The chain recombines TRBV6-5 with TRBJ2-7, with D possibly matching TRBD2 (6 bases). V was clipped by 8 bases and J by 6 bases, with 14 bases between them. Looked up from germline, CDR1 is MNHEY and CDR2 is SVGAGI. CDR3 length: 12 amino acids. CDR3 sequence: CASHFRRGEQYF. The DNA for the CDR3 is TGTGCCAGCCATTTCAGGCGGGGCGAGCAGTACTTC.

This rearrangement joins TRBV7-8 to TRBJ1-3; the D is unclear. The ends were cut back, 6 bases at V and 4 bases at J, with 13 bases in the middle. The V gene's germline CDR1 is SGHVS and CDR2 FQNEAQ. CDR3 length: 14 residues. The CDR3 coding sequence is TGTGCCAGCAGAAGGAACCGAGGGGGAAACACCATATATTTT. It encodes CASRRNRGGNTIYF. The full variable domain, with the rest looked up from reference TRBV7-8 and TRBJ1-3, is GAGVSQSPRYKVAKRGQDVALRCDPISGHVSLFWYQQALGQGPEFLTYFQNEAQLDKSGLPSDRFFAERPEGSVSTLKIQRTQQEDSAVYLCASRRNRGGNTIYFGEGSWLTVV.

This clone was seen just once. J is TRBJ2-7 and V is TRBV18; 8 nucleotides match TRBD1. The V and J ends lost 6 bases and 5 bases, in that order; junction bases with no gene match: 6. In germline, CDR1 is KGHSH, CDR2 LQKENI. The CDR3 loop spans 13 amino acids. The CDR3 spells CASSQDRENEQYF. The CDR3 bases are TGTGCCAGCTCGCAGGACAGGGAGAACGAGCAGTACTTC.

The chain couples TRBV15 to TRBJ2-7, with 8 bases lining up with TRBD2. The CDR3 sequence is 14 residues long. The trim removed 1 base at V and 1 base at J, leaving 0 bases unmatched. Germline V gene sequence: CDR1 LNHNV, CDR2 YYDKDF (reference sequence). The CDR3, as DNA: TGTGCCACCAGCAGAGCGGGAGGGTCCTACGAGCAGTACTTC. Protein sequence: CATSRAGGSYEQYF.

The CDR3 DNA sequence: TGTGCCAGCAGTACCGAGGGTAGCTCCTATAATTCACCCCTCCACTTT. This sequence encodes CASSTEGSSYNSPLHF. The V and J genes are TRBV27 and TRBJ1-6; D unresolved. This CDR3 region has 16 residues. Germline loops: CDR1 MNHEY, CDR2 SMNVEV (reference sequence). V was pared by 5 bases and J by 0 bases, with 11 bases between.